These 14 T cell receptor beta chains originate from one sample sequenced in a study of T cell changes during pregnancy in multiple sclerosis. Repertoires were generated with immunoSEQ multiplex PCR, while TCRdb's copy carries only in-frame clones and drops some. The table shows 45,000 to 55,000 clones, with almost 95% occurring only once. The source material was CD4+ T cells from peripheral blood mononuclear cells, sampled in the second trimester of pregnancy. These receptors were taken from a female donor in good health, enrolled as a control in a pregnancy study.

The chain is built from TRBV6-5 and TRBJ1-2; D not certain. V was pared by 6 bases and J by 2 bases, with 13 bases between. Germline V CDR1 and CDR2: MNHEY, SVGAGI. The CDR3 consists of 14 residues. The CDR3 region has the DNA TGTGCCAGCAGCCAAGAGAGAGGCAACTATGGCTACACCTTC. Translating it yields CASSQERGNYGYTF.

J is TRBJ2-3 and V is TRBV7-2; D is possibly TRBD2 (6 bases). V shed 6 bases and J shed 9 bases, with 22 bases lying between them. The CDR3 length is 15 residues. The V gene's germline CDR1 is SGHTA and CDR2 FQGNSA. This CDR3 is CASSRTGTAIKTQYF. The CDR3 DNA reads as TGTGCCAGCAGTCGAACCGGGACTGCGATTAAAACGCAGTATTTT.

This clone was found a few times. The CDR3 DNA reads as TGTGCCTGGAATCTGGGGACAGTGCCTAATCAGCCCCAGCATTTT. Translation: CAWNLGTVPNQPQHF. J is TRBJ1-5 and V is TRBV30, with 7 bases identical to TRBD1. The CDR3 sequence is 15 residues long. CDR1 GTSNPN and CDR2 SVGIG come from the germline V gene (reference sequence). V shed 4 bases and J 4 bases; nucleotides not matched to a gene: 10.

The V and J genes are TRBV19 and TRBJ1-2; D call uncertain. Germline CDR1 is LNHDA and CDR2 is SQIVND (reference sequence). The CDR3 spans 15 residues. Trimming stripped 4 bases from V and 3 bases from J, with 15 bases between. CDR3 sequence (DNA): TGTGCCAGTAGTACCCCGGGGAGCGTTTACTATGGCTACACCTTC. It translates to CASSTPGSVYYGYTF.

The chain recombines TRBV25-1 with TRBJ1-6, with 8 bases matching TRBD1. This CDR3 spans 16 amino acids. V dropped 8 bases and J dropped 9; count of bases not matched to a gene: 15. Germline V gives CDR1 MGHDK, CDR2 SYGVNS. The CDR3 coding sequence is TGTGCCAGCGGCGACAGGGGTGGGGAATTTAGTTCACCCCTCCACTTT. It is translated as CASGDRGGEFSSPLHF. Supplemented by reference TRBV25-1 and TRBJ1-6, the full variable domain reads EADIYQTPRYLVIGTGKKITLECSQTMGHDKMYWYQQDPGMELHLIHYSYGVNSTEKGDLSSESTVSRIRTEHFPLTLESARPSHTSQYLCASGDRGGEFSSPLHFGNGTRLTVT.

The chain links TRBV5-1 to TRBJ2-5, with 11 bases fitting TRBD1. The CDR3 loop spans 15 amino acids. Germline V gives CDR1 SGHRS, CDR2 YFSETQ. Written as DNA, the CDR3 is TGCGCTGCGAATAGGGGGGACAGGGGGCAAGAGACCCAGTACTTC. It specifies CAANRGDRGQETQYF.

The chain couples TRBV5-1 to TRBJ2-1, with 8 bases aligning to TRBD1. J was trimmed by 3 bases and V by 6 bases; bases with no gene match: 8. The CDR3 extends over 15 amino acids. Germline V lookup: CDR1 SGHRS, CDR2 YFSETQ. The CDR3 sequence is CASTPLGQDYNEQFF. CDR3 nucleotide sequence: TGCGCCAGCACCCCCCTGGGACAGGACTACAATGAGCAGTTCTTC. The complete variable domain, with remaining parts taken from reference TRBV5-1 and TRBJ2-1, reads KAGVTQTPRYLIKTRGQQVTLSCSPISGHRSVSWYQQTPGQGLQFLFEYFSETQRNKGNFPGRFSGRQFSNSRSEMNVSTLELGDSALYLCASTPLGQDYNEQFFGPGTRLTVL.

The chain combines TRBV4-2 with TRBJ2-2; tentatively, D is TRBD1 (6 bases). The CDR3 length is 16 residues. V was pared by 3 bases and J by 1 base, with 12 bases between. Germline lookup yields CDR1 LGHNA and CDR2 YNFKEQ. Here the CDR3 DNA reads TGTGCCAGCAGCCATACCTGGGGGCAGAACACCGGGGAGCTGTTTTTT. This codes for CASSHTWGQNTGELFF.

The genes are TRBV28 and TRBJ1-2; D is possibly TRBD1 (5 bases). Trimming stripped 5 bases from V and 5 bases from J, with 9 bases between. Germline V gene sequence: CDR1 MDHEN, CDR2 SYDVKM. This CDR3 region has 12 residues. CDR3 bases: TGTGCCAGCAGTCCCCCAGGGTATGGCTACACCTTC. Its translation: CASSPPGYGYTF.

J is TRBJ1-6 and V is TRBV29-1; D remains ambiguous. V was pared by 5 bases and J by 5 bases, with 10 bases between. This CDR3 is built from 13 residues. The germline V gene has CDR1 SQVTM and CDR2 ANQGSEA. CDR3 DNA: TGCAGCGTTCGGTGGGGAGATAATTCACCCCTCCACTTT. This sequence encodes CSVRWGDNSPLHF. The full variable domain, its missing parts supplied by reference TRBV29-1 and TRBJ1-6, is SAVISQKPSRDICQRGTSLTIQCQVDSQVTMMFWYRQQPGQSLTLIATANQGSEATYESGFVIDKFPISRPNLTFSTLTVSNMSPEDSSIYLCSVRWGDNSPLHFGNGTRLTVT.

The rearrangement joins TRBV28 to TRBJ1-4; TRBD1 matches at 10 bases. CDR3 length equals 15 residues. Germline V gene lookup returns CDR1 MDHEN and CDR2 SYDVKM. The V gene end was trimmed by 7 bases and the J gene end by 10 bases; junction bases not matched to a gene: 12. The CDR3 DNA follows: TGTGCCAGCAACCGGAGCGGGACAGGGGAAGGAAAACTGTTTTTT. Translation: CASNRSGTGEGKLFF.

This sequence joins TRBV9 and TRBJ2-3; TRBD2 matches at 7 bases. This CDR3 has 15 residues. Trimming cost V 4 bases and J 0 bases; bases outside gene matches: 5. Germline CDR1 reads SGDLS; CDR2 reads YYNGEE. CDR3 DNA sequence: TGTGCCAGCAGCCCCTCGGGGGGTAGCACAGATACGCAGTATTTT. This codes for CASSPSGGSTDTQYF.

The J gene is TRBJ2-1, the V gene TRBV7-3, with TRBD2 identical over 7 bases. Germline values: CDR1 SGHTA, CDR2 FQGTGA. The CDR3 contains 15 residues. V lost 2 bases, J lost 7 bases, and 8 bases stayed unmatched. The CDR3 bases are TGTGCCAGCAGCTTACCGGGCGGGAGTCAAAATGAGCAGTTCTTC. Protein sequence: CASSLPGGSQNEQFF.

This clone has more than one count but fewer than ten. This sequence joins TRBV11-3 and TRBJ2-5; tentatively, D is TRBD1 (7 bases). Germline CDR1 is SGHNT and CDR2 is YENEEA. The CDR3 runs to 14 residues. The germline V and J ends were trimmed by 7 bases and 7 bases, with 19 bases remaining between them. In DNA, the CDR3 is TGTGCCAGCACCCTTGACTACCAGGGGGGGACCCAGTACTTC. Its protein product is CASTLDYQGGTQYF.